The T cell receptor (beta chain) described here comes from a study of cytomegalovirus exposure and HLA in healthy donors. This clone showed up just a few times. The antigen remains unidentified. CDR3 length: 11 residues. The germline CDR1 and CDR2 sequences are SGHNT and YYREEE (reference sequence). Trimming took off 2 bases at V and 9 bases at J, with 6 bases between the two ends. Study-level points and caveats: The productive fraction for most TCR beta V segments was about 90% or about 30% in an earlier analysis. HLA alleles were associated with roughly 15,000 TCR beta sequences in a later analysis at 0.05 false discovery rate. In a later analysis, several top co-occurrence clusters appeared linked to parvovirus B19, influenza, CMV and Epstein-Barr virus.

The primer mix had 60 Vbeta and 13 Jbeta primers. Profiled with immunoSEQ multiplex PCR; TCRdb holds only in-frame clones, not every one. The profile shows about 96,000 clones, approximately 72% of them singletons. Those who donated were healthy bone marrow donors. The genes are TRBV5-4 and TRBJ2-1; a weak D match, TRBD2 (5 bases). The TCR was taken from a woman in her seventies in good health and CMV-seropositive. The sequencing sample was made of PBMCs. This CDR3 is CASSFSVEQFF. The CDR3 DNA reads as TGTGCCAGCAGCTTTAGCGTTGAGCAGTTCTTC.